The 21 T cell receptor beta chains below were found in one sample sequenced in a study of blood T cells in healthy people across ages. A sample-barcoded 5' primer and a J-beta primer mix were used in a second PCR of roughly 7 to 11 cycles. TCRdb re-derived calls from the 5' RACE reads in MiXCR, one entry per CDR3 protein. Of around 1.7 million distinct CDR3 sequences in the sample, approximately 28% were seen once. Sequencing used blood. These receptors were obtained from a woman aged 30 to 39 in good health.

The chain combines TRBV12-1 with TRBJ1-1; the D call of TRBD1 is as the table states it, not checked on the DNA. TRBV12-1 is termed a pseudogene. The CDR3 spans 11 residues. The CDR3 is CASAGPGVAFF. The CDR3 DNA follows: TGTGCCAGCGCTGGCCCGGGGGTGGCTTTCTTT.

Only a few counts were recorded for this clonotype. Written as DNA, the CDR3 is TGCAGTGCTAGAGGCGGTTCGGCTTACAATGAGCAGTTCTTC. As protein: CSARGGSAYNEQFF. This sequence joins TRBV20-1 and TRBJ2-1, with D hard to call. The CDR3 covers 14 residues. V shed 1 base and J shed 4 bases, with 11 bases lying between them. Per germline, CDR1 DFQATT and CDR2 SNEGSKA (reference sequence).

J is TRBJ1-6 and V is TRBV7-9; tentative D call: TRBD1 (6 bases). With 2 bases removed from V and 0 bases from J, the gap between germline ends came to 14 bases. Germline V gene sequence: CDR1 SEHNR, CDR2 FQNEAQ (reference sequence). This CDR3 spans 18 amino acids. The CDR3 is CASSLMAGAGSYNSPLHF. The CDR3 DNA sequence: TGTGCCAGCAGCTTAATGGCAGGGGCCGGCTCCTATAATTCACCCCTCCACTTT.

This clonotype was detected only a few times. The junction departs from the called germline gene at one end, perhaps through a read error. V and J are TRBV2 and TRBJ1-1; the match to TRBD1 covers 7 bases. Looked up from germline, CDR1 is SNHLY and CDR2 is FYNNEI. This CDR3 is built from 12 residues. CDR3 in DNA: TGCCAGGGAGCAGACAGGGCCCCCGAAGCTTTCTTT. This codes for CQGADRAPEAFF.

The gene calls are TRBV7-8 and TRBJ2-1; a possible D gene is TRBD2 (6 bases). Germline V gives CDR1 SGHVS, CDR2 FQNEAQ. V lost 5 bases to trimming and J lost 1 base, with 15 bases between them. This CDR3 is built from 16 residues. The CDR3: CASSEELAVSYNEQFF. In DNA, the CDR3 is TGTGCCAGCAGCGAAGAACTAGCAGTATCCTACAATGAGCAGTTCTTC.

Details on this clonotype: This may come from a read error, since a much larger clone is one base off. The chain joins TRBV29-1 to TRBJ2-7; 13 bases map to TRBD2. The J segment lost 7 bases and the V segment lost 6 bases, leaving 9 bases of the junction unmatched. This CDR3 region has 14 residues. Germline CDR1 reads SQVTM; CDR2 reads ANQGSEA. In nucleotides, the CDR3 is TGCAGCGTGATGGGACTAGCGGGAAACAATGAGCAGTACTTC. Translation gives CSVMGLAGNNEQYF.

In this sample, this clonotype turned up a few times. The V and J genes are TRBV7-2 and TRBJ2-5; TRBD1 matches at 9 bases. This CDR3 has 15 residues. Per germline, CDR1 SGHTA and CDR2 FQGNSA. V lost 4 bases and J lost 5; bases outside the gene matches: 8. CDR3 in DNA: TGTGCCAGCAGCTCGTCGGGACAGGGTGGCGAGACCCAGTACTTC. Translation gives CASSSSGQGGETQYF.

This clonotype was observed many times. The CDR3 bases are TGTGCCATCAGTGAATCGCGAATTCAGTACTTC. It translates to CAISESRIQYF. The rearrangement links TRBV10-3 to TRBJ2-4; D ambiguous. The CDR3 is 11 amino acids. The V and J ends lost 3 bases and 10 bases respectively, with 7 bases between them. The germline V gene has CDR1 ENHRY and CDR2 SYGVKD.

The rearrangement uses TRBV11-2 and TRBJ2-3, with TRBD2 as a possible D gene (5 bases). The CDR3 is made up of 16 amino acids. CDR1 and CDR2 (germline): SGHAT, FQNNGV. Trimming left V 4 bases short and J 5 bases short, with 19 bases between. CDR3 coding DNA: TGTGCCAGCAGCTCGCCCGGGATCCGGTTTATAGATACGCAGTATTTT. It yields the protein CASSSPGIRFIDTQYF.

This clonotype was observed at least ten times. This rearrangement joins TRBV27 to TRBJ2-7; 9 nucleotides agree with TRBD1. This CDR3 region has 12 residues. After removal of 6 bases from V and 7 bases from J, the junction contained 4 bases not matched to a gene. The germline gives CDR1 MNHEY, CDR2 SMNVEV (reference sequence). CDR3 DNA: TGTGCCAGCAGAGCCGGGACAGGGGAGCAGTACTTC. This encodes CASRAGTGEQYF.

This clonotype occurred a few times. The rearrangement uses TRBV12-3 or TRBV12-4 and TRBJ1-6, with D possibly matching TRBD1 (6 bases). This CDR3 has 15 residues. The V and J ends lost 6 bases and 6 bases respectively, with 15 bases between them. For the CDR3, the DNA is TGTGCCAGCAGCAAGGGGGAACTTGGTAATTCACCCCTCCACTTT. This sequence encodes CASSKGELGNSPLHF.

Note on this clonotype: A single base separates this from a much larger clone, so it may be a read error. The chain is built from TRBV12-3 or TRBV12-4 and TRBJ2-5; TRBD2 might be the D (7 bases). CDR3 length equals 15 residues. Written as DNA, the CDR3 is TGTGCCGGCAGCGACTGGGAGGGGGGCAAAGAGACCCAGTACTTC. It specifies CAGSDWEGGKETQYF.

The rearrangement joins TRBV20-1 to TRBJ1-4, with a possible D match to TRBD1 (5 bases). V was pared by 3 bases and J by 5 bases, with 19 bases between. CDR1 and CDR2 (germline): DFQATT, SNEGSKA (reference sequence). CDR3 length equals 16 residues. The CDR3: CSASNPRRGANEKLFF. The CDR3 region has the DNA TGCAGTGCTAGCAATCCCCGAAGGGGCGCCAATGAAAAACTGTTTTTT.

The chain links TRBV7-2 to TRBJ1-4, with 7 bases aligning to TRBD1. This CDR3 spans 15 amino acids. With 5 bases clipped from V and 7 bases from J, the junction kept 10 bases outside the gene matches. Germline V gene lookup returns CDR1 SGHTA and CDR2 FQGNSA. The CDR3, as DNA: TGTGCCAGCAGCGGAACAGGGGCGTATGGTGAAAAACTGTTTTTT. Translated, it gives CASSGTGAYGEKLFF.

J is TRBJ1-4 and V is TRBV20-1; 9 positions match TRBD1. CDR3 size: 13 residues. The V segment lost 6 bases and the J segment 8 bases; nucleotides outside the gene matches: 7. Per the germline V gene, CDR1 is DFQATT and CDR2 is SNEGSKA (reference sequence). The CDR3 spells CSAPGQGQEKLFF. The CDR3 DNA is TGCAGTGCCCCGGGACAGGGTCAAGAAAAACTGTTTTTT.

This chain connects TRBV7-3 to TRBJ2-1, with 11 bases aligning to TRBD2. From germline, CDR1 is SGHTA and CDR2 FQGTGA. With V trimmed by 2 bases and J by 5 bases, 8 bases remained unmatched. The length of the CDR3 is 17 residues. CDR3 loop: CASSLGLAGGGDNEQFF. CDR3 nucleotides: TGTGCCAGCAGCTTAGGCCTAGCGGGAGGCGGAGACAATGAGCAGTTCTTC.

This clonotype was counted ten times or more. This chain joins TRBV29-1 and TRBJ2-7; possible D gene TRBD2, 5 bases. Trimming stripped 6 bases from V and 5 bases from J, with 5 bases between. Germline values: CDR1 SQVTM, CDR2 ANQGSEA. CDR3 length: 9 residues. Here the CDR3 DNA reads TGCAGCGTCGGGAACGAGCAGTACTTC. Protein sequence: CSVGNEQYF.

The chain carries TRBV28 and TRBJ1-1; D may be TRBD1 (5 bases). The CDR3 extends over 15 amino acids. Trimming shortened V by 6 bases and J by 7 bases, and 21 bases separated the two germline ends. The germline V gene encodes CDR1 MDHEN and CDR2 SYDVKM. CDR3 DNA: TGTGCCAGCAGCCCTAACCTGGGGGGGAGGAATGAAGCTTTCTTT. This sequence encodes CASSPNLGGRNEAFF. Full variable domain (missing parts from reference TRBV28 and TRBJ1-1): DVKVTQSSRYLVKRTGEKVFLECVQDMDHENMFWYRQDPGLGLRLIYFSYDVKMKEKGDIPEGYSVSREKKERFSLILESASTNQTSMYLCASSPNLGGRNEAFFGQGTRLTVV.

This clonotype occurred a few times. CDR3 loop: CSARASRGGAMGNTEAFF. CDR3 bases: TGCAGTGCTAGAGCCTCGAGGGGGGGCGCGATGGGGAACACTGAAGCTTTCTTT. The V call is TRBV20-1, the J call TRBJ1-1, with D perhaps TRBD1 (6 bases). V lost 1 base to trimming and J lost 1 base, with 22 bases between them. Germline V gene data show CDR1 as DFQATT and CDR2 as SNEGSKA (reference sequence). The length of the CDR3 is 18 residues.

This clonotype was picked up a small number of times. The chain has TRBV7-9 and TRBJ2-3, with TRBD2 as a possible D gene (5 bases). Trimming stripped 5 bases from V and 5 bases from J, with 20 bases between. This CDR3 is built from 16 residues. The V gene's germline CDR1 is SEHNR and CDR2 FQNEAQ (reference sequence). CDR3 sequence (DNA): TGTGCCAGCAGCGATTATGTGGGAGAACGTAGAGATACGCAGTATTTT. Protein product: CASSDYVGERRDTQYF. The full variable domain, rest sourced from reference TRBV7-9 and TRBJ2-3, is DTGVSQNPRHKITKRGQNVTFRCDPISEHNRLYWYRQTLGQGPEFLTYFQNEAQLEKSRLLSDRFSAERPKGSFSTLEIQRTEQGDSAMYLCASSDYVGERRDTQYFGPGTRLTVL.

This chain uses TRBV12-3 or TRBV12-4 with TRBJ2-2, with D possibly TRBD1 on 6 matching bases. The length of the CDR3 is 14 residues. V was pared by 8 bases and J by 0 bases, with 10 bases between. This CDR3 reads CASLTGANTGELFF. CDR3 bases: TGTGCCAGCCTGACAGGAGCGAACACCGGGGAGCTGTTTTTT.